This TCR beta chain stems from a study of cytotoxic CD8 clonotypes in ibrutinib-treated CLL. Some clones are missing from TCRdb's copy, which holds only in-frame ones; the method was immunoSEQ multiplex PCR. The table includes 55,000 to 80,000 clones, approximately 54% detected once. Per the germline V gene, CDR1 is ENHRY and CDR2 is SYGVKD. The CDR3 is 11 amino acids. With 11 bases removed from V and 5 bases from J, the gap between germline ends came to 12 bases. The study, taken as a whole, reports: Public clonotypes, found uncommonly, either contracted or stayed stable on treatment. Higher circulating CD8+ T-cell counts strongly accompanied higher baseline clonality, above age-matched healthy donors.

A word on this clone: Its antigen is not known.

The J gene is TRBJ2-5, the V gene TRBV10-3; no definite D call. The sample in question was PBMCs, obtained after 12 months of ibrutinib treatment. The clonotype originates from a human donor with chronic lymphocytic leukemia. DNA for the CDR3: TGTGCCGCCTCCCTGGGGGAGACCCAGTACTTC. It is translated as CAASLGETQYF.